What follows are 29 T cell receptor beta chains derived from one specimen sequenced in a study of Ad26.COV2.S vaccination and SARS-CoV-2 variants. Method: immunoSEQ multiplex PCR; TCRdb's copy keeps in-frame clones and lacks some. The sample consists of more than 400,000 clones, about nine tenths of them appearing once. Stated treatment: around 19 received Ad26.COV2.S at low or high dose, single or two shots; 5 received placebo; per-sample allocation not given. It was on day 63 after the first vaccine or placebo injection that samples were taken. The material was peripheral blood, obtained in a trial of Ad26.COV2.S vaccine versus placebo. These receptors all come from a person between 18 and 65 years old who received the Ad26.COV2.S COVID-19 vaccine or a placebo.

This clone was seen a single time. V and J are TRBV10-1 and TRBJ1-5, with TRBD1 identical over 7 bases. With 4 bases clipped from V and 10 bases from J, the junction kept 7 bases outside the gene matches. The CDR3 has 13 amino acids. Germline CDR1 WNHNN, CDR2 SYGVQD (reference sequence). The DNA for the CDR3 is TGCGCCAGCAGTGGACAGGGTCTAGGTCCCCAGCATTTT. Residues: CASSGQGLGPQHF.

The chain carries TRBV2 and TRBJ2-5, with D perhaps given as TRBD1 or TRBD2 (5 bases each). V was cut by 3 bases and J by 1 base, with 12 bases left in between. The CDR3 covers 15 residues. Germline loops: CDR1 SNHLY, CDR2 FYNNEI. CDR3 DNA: TGTGCCAGCAGTGACGGGGCGAGCTCCCAAGAGACCCAGTACTTC. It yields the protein CASSDGASSQETQYF.

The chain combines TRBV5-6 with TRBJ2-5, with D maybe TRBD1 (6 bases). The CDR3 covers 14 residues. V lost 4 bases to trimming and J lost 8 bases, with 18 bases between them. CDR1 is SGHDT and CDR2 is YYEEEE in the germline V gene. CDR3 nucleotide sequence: TGTGCCAGCAGCCTTCGACAGGCGCTAGCAACCCAGTACTTC. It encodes CASSLRQALATQYF.

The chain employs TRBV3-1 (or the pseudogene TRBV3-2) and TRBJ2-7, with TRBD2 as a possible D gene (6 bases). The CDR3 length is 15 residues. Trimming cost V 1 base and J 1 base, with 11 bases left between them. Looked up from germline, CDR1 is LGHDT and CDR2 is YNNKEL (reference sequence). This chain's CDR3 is CASSQVLAPSYEQYF. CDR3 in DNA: TGTGCCAGCAGCCAAGTACTAGCCCCATCCTACGAGCAGTACTTC.

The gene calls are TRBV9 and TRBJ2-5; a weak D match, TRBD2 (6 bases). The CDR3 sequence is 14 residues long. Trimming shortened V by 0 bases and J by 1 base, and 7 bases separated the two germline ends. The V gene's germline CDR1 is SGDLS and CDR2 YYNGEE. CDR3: CASSVGRVQETQYF. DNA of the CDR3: TGTGCCAGCAGCGTAGGGAGGGTCCAAGAGACCCAGTACTTC. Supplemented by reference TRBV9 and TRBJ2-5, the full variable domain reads DSGVTQTPKHLITATGQRVTLRCSPRSGDLSVYWYQQSLDQGLQFLIQYYNGEERAKGNILERFSAQQFPDLHSELNLSSLELGDSALYFCASSVGRVQETQYFGPGTRLLVL.

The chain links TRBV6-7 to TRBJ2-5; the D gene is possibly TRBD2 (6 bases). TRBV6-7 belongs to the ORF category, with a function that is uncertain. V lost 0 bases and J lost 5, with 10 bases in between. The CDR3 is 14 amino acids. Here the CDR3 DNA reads TGTGCCAGCAGTTACTCTGAGGGAGGCGAGACCCAGTACTTC. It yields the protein CASSYSEGGETQYF.

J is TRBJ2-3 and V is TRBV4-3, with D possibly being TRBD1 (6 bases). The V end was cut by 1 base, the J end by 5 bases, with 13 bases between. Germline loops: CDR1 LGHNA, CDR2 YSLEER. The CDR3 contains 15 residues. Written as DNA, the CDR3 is TGCGCCAGCAGCCAAGTCGGCAGGGGAAGAGATACGCAGTATTTT. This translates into CASSQVGRGRDTQYF.

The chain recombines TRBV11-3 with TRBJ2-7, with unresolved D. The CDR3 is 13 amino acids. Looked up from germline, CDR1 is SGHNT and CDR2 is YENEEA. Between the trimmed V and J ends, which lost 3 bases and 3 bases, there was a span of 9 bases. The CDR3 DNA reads TGTGCCAGCAGCTTCCAGGACGGCTACGAGCAGTACTTC. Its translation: CASSFQDGYEQYF.

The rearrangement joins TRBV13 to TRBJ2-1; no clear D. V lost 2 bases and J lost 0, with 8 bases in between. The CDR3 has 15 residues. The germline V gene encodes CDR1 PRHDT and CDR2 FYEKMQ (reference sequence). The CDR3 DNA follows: TGTGCCAGCAGCTTATGGGGTAGCTCCTACAATGAGCAGTTCTTC. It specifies CASSLWGSSYNEQFF. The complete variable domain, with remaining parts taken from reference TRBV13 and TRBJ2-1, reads AAGVIQSPRHLIKEKRETATLKCYPIPRHDTVYWYQQGPGQDPQFLISFYEKMQSDKGSIPDRFSAQQFSDYHSELNMSSLELGDSALYFCASSLWGSSYNEQFFGPGTRLTVL.

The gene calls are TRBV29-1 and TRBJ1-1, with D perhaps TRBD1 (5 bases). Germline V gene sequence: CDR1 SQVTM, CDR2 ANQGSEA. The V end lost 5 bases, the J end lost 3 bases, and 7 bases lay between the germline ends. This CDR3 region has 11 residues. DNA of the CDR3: TGCAGCGTTTTCAGGGACACTGAAGCTTTCTTT. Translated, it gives CSVFRDTEAFF.

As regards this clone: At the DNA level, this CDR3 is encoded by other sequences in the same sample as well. CDR3 nucleotide sequence: TGCAGCGTTGAAGCGGTTGCCTATGGCTACACCTTC. Amino acid sequence: CSVEAVAYGYTF. V usage is TRBV29-1 and J usage is TRBJ1-2; D is uncertain. The germline V and J ends were trimmed by 1 base and 4 bases, with 7 bases remaining between them. The CDR3 covers 12 residues. Germline assignment: CDR1 SQVTM and CDR2 ANQGSEA.

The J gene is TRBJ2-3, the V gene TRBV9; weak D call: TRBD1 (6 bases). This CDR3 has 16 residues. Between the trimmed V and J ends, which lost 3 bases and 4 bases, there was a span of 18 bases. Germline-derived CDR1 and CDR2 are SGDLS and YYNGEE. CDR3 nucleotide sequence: TGTGCCAGCAGCGGGCCAGGGGAGTCTGGCGCAGATACGCAGTATTTT. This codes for CASSGPGESGADTQYF.

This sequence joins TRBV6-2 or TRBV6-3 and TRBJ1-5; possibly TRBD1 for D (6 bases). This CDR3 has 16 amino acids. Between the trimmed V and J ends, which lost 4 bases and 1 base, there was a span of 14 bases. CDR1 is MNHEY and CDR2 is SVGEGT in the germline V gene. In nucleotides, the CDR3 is TGTGCCAGCAGTTTCTTTACAGGGTACAGCAATCAGCCCCAGCATTTT. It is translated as CASSFFTGYSNQPQHF.

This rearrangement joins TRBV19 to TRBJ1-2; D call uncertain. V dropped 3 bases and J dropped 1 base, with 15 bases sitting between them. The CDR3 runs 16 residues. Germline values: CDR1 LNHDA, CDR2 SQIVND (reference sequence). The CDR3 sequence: CASSMSGERVNYGYTF. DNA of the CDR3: TGTGCCAGTAGTATGAGCGGGGAGCGGGTTAACTATGGCTACACCTTC.

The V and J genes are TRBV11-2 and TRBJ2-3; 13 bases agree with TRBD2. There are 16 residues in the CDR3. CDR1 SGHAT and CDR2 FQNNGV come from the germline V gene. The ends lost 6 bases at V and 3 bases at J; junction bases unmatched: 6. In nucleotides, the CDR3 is TGTGCCAGCAGAGAGACTAGCGGGGGGACAACAGATACGCAGTATTTT. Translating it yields CASRETSGGTTDTQYF.

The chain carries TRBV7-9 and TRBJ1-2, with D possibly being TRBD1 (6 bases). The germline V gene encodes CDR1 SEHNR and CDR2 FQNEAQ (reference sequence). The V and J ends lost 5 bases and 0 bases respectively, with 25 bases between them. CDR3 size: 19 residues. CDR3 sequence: CASSPRVSTLDSTNYGYTF. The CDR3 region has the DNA TGTGCCAGCAGCCCACGAGTGAGTACCCTGGACAGCACTAACTATGGCTACACCTTC.

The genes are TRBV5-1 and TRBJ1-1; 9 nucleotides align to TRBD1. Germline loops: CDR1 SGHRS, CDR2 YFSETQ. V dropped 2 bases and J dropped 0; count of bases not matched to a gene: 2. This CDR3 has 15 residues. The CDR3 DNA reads TGCGCCAGCAGCTTCTGGACAGGGGTGAACACTGAAGCTTTCTTT. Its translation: CASSFWTGVNTEAFF. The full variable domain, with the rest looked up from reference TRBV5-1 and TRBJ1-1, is KAGVTQTPRYLIKTRGQQVTLSCSPISGHRSVSWYQQTPGQGLQFLFEYFSETQRNKGNFPGRFSGRQFSNSRSEMNVSTLELGDSALYLCASSFWTGVNTEAFFGQGTRLTVV.

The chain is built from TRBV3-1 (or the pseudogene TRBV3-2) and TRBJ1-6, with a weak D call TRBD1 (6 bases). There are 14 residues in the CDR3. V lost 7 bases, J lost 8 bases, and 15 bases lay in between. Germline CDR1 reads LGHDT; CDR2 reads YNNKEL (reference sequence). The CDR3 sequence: CASKGGGTHSPLHF. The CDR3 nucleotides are TGTGCCAGCAAGGGGGGAGGGACTCATTCACCCCTCCACTTT.

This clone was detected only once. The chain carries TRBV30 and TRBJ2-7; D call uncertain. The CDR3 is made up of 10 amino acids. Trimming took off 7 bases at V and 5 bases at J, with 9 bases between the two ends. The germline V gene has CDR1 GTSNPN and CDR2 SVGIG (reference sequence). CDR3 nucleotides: TGTGCCTCCGGGTTCCACGAGCAGTACTTC. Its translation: CASGFHEQYF.

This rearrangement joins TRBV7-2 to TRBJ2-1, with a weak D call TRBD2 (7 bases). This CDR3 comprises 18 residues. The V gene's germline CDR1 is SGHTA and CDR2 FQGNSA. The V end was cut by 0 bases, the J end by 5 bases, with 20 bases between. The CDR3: CASSLAKHTGGAHNEQFF. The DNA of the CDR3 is TGTGCCAGCAGCTTAGCCAAGCACACGGGGGGCGCCCACAATGAGCAGTTCTTC.

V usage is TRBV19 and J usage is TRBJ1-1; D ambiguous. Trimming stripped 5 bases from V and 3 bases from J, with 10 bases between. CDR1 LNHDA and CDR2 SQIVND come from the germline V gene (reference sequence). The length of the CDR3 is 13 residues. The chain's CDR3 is CASSPFLYTEAFF. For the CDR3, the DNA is TGTGCCAGTAGTCCATTCCTTTACACTGAAGCTTTCTTT. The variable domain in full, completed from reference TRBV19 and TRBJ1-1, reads DGGITQSPKYLFRKEGQNVTLSCEQNLNHDAMYWYRQDPGQGLRLIYYSQIVNDFQKGDIAEGYSVSREKKESFPLTVTSAQKNPTAFYLCASSPFLYTEAFFGQGTRLTVV.

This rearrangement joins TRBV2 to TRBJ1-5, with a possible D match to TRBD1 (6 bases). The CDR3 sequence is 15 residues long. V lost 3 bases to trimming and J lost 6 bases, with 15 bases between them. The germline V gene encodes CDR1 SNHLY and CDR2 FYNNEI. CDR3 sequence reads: CASSEGRTGTQPQHF. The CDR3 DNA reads TGTGCCAGCAGTGAGGGACGAACAGGGACTCAGCCCCAGCATTTT.

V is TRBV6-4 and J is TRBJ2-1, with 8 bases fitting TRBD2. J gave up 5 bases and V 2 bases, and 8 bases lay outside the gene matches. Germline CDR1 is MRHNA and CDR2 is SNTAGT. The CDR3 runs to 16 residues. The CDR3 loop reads CASSDEWSGGDNEQFF. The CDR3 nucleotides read TGTGCCAGCAGTGACGAATGGAGCGGGGGTGACAATGAGCAGTTCTTC.

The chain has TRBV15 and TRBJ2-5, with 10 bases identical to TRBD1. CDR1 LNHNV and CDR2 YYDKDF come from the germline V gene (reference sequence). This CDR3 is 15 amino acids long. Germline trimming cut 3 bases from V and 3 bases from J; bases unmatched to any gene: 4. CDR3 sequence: CATSRGGTGEETQYF. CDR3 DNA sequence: TGTGCCACCAGCAGGGGGGGGACAGGGGAAGAGACCCAGTACTTC.

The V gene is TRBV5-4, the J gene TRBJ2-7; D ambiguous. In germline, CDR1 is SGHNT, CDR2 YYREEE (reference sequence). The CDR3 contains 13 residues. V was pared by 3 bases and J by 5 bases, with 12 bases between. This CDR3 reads CASSSPPGNEQYF. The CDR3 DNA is TGTGCCAGCAGCTCCCCCCCGGGTAACGAGCAGTACTTC. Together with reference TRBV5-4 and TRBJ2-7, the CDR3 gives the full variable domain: ETGVTQSPTHLIKTRGQQVTLRCSSQSGHNTVSWYQQALGQGPQFIFQYYREEENGRGNFPPRFSGLQFPNYSSELNVNALELDDSALYLCASSSPPGNEQYFGPGTRLTVT.

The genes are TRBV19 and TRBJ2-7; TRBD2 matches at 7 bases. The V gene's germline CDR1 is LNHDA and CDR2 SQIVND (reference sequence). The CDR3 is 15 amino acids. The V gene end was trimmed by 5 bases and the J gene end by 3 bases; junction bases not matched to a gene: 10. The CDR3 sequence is CASSQKAGVGYEQYF. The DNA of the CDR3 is TGTGCCAGTAGTCAAAAGGCGGGGGTGGGCTACGAGCAGTACTTC.

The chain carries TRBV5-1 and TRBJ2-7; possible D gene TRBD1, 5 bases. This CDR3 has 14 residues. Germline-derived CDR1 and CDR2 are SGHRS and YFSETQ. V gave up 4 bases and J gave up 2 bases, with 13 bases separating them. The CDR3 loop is CASSTTVNAYEQYF. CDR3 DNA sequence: TGCGCCAGCAGCACGACAGTAAATGCCTACGAGCAGTACTTC. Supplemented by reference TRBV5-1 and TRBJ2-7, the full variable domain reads KAGVTQTPRYLIKTRGQQVTLSCSPISGHRSVSWYQQTPGQGLQFLFEYFSETQRNKGNFPGRFSGRQFSNSRSEMNVSTLELGDSALYLCASSTTVNAYEQYFGPGTRLTVT.

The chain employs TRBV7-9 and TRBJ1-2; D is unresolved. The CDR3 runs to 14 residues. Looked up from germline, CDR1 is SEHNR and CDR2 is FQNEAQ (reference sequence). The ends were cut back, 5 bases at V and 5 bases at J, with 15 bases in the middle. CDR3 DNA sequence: TGTGCCAGCAGCCTAAGGACCGAACAATATGGCTACACCTTC. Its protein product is CASSLRTEQYGYTF.

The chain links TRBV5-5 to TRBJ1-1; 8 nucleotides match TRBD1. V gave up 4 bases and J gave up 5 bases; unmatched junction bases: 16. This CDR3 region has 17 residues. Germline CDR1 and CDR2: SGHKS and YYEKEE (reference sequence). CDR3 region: CASSPMRTGPWDTEAFF. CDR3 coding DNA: TGTGCCAGCAGCCCTATGAGGACAGGGCCTTGGGATACTGAAGCTTTCTTT.